This T cell receptor (beta chain) appears in the sequencing data of a study of blood T cell repertoires in COVID-19. Across the study: Samples representing acute and convalescent COVID-19 were sourced from the United States, Italy and Spain. Sample material is recorded as cDNA or gDNA derived from T cells, B-cell-depleted T cells, or PBMCs.

CDR3 size: 13 residues. Germline V gene data show CDR1 as LNHDA and CDR2 as SQIVND (reference sequence). Trimming cost V 6 bases and J 4 bases, with 10 bases left between them. Per the original methods: Estimation of nucleated cell counts was performed using reference gene primer amplification. Assay used: immunoSEQ multiplex PCR; TCRdb lists only in-frame clones, some missing. That table furnishes V, J and clone size, whereas the DNA furnished D and trimming. Of around 19,000 clones in the sample, 80% to 90% were seen once. This clone was picked up one time. Sequencing was done on a sample of peripheral blood. The receptor's source is a human donor in a cohort sampled during active COVID-19. The donor label of this sample is uncertain. The chain joins TRBV19 to TRBJ1-5; D is uncertain. In DNA, the CDR3 is TGTGCCAGTAGCTCAGCCAGGAATCAGCCCCAGCATTTT. This gives the protein CASSSARNQPQHF. The full variable domain, rest sourced from reference TRBV19 and TRBJ1-5, is DGGITQSPKYLFRKEGQNVTLSCEQNLNHDAMYWYRQDPGQGLRLIYYSQIVNDFQKGDIAEGYSVSREKKESFPLTVTSAQKNPTAFYLCASSSARNQPQHFGDGTRLSIL.